This T cell receptor beta chain was sequenced in a study of cytomegalovirus exposure and HLA in healthy donors. Study-wide background: Early release data held some 79 million unique TCRs from HLA-typed donors. Whole-study findings and limits: Most of the TCR beta V segments (in an earlier analysis) were productive either about 90% or about 30% of the time.

As regards this clone: Its antigen is still unknown.

The PCR made use of 60 Vbeta and 13 Jbeta primers. Produced via immunoSEQ multiplex PCR; TCRdb's table is partial and in-frame only. The table has about 170,000 clones, about four fifths seen once. The source of this sequence is a woman aged 45 to 65 in good health and CMV-seropositive. Sequencing was performed on PBMCs.

For the CDR3, the DNA is TGTGCCTGGAGTGTATGGGGAGGGAGAAGTGGAAACACCATATATTTT. Residues: CAWSVWGGRSGNTIYF. This sequence joins TRBV30 and TRBJ1-3; no clear D gene. The CDR3 covers 16 residues. Between the trimmed V and J ends, which lost 0 bases and 3 bases, there was a span of 15 bases. Germline V gene lookup returns CDR1 GTSNPN and CDR2 SVGIG (reference sequence).